This entry features one TCR beta chain sequence. The CDR3 has 14 residues. The germline V gene has CDR1 KGHSH and CDR2 LQKENI. The germline V and J ends were trimmed by 5 bases and 1 base, with 8 bases remaining between them. This entry is derived from a study of T cell changes during pregnancy in multiple sclerosis. Method: immunoSEQ multiplex PCR; TCRdb's copy keeps in-frame clones and lacks some. The sample includes 60,000 to 70,000 clones, roughly nine tenths of them seen just once. The sequences come from peripheral blood, collected in the second trimester of pregnancy. This clonotype was obtained from a female donor with multiple sclerosis, enrolled in a pregnancy study. The chain couples TRBV18 to TRBJ1-4, with D perhaps matching TRBD1 (5 bases). CDR3 residues: CASSITGTNEKLFF. The CDR3 DNA is TGTGCCAGCTCAATTACAGGAACTAATGAAAAACTGTTTTTT.